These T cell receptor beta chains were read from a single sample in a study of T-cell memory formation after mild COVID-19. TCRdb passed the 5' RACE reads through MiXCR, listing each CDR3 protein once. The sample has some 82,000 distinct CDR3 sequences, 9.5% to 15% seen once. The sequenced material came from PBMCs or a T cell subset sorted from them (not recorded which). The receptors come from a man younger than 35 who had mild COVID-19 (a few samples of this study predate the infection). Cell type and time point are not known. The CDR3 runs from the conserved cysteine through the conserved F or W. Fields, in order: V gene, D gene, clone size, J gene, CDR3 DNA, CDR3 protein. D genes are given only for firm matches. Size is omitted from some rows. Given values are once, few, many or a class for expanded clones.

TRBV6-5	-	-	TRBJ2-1	TGTGCCAGCGGCTTTAATGAGCAGTTCTTC	CASGFNEQFF
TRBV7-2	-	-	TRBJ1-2	TGTGCCAGCAGCTTATTCCGGCCAGGAGACAACTATGGCTACACCTTC	CASSLFRPGDNYGYTF
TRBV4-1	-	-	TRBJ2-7	TGCGCCAGCAGCCAAGGGGACTGGGGGCGGGAGCAGTACTTC	CASSQGDWGREQYF
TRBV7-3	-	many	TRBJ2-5	TGTGCCAGCAGCTTAACAGGGGCGGAGACCCAGTACTTC	CASSLTGAETQYF
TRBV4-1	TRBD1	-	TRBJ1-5	TGCGCCAGCAGCCCCTCGACTTACAGGGGGCCCCAGCATTTT	CASSPSTYRGPQHF
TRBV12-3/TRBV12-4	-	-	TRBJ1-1	TGTGCCAGCAGTTGGGGGGACAACACTGAAGCTTTCTTT	CASSWGDNTEAFF
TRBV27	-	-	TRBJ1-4	TGTGCCAGCAGTTTAACCCCCGCAACTAATGAAAAACTGTTTTTT	CASSLTPATNEKLFF
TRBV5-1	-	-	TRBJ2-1	TGCGCCAGCAGCCAACACCGACGCCAGGGCAATGAGCAGTTCTTC	CASSQHRRQGNEQFF
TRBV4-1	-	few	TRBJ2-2	TGCGCCAGCAGCCAAGATGGGGTACTCACCGGGGAGCTGTTTTTT	CASSQDGVLTGELFF
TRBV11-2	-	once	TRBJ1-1	TGTGCCAGCAGCGCCTCGGGCACTGAAGCTTTCTTT	CASSASGTEAFF
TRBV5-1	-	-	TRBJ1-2	TGCGCCAGCAGCGCGGGTCTCGATAACTATGGCTACACCTTC	CASSAGLDNYGYTF
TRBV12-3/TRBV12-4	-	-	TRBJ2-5	TGTGCCAGCAGTTTACGCCAGCAGCCCTGGGCCCAGTACTTC	CASSLRQQPWAQYF
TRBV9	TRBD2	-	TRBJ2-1	TGTGCCAGCAGCGTAGGCCCTAGCGGGGGGAGTAATGAGCAGTTCTTC	CASSVGPSGGSNEQFF
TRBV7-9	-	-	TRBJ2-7	TGTGCCAGCAGCTTAGATGATTCAACCCCCTACGAGCAGTACTTC	CASSLDDSTPYEQYF
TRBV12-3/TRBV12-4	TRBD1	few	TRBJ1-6	TGTGCCAGCAGTTTCAGGAGGGGGCGCTTATCACCCCTCCACTTT	CASSFRRGRLSPLHF
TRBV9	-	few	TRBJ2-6	TGTGCCAGCAGCGTGGGGCGAGGGGCCAACGTCCTGACTTTC	CASSVGRGANVLTF
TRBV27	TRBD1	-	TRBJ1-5	TGTGCCAGCAGTCCTCGACAGGGGGCGTCGGATCAGCCCCAGCATTTT	CASSPRQGASDQPQHF
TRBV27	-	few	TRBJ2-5	TGTGCCAGCAGTTTGACAGGATTCGAAGAGACCCAGTACTTC	CASSLTGFEETQYF
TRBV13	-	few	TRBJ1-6	TGTGCCAGCAGCCCACCACGGCCGTTCAATTCACCCCTCCACTTT	CASSPPRPFNSPLHF
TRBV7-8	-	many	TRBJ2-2	TGTGCCAGCAGCTCCAGGGCGTCGAACACCGGGGAGCTGTTTTTT	CASSSRASNTGELFF
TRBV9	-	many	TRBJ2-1	TGTGCCAGCAGCGTAGCGGCTAGTGAAGGCAATGAGCAGTTCTTC	CASSVAASEGNEQFF
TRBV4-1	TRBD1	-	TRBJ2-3	TGCGCCAGCAGCCAAGAGACCACAGGGGGCTTCACAGATACGCAGTATTTT	CASSQETTGGFTDTQYF
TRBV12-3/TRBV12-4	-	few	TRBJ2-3	TGTGCCAGCAGTTTCATGGCCGCTACGCAGTATTTT	CASSFMAATQYF
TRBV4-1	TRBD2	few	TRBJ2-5	TGCGCCAGCAGCCGGGTTAGCGGGGGGCAAGAGACCCAGTACTTC	CASSRVSGGQETQYF
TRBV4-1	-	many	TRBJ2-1	TGCGCCAGCACCCCGGGGGCCTACAATGAGCAGTTCTTC	CASTPGAYNEQFF
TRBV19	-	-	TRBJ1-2	TGTGCCAGTAGTATTTCGGTTTTCTATGGCTACACCTTC	CASSISVFYGYTF
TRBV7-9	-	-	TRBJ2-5	TGTGCCAGCAGCCCCGACCAAGAGACCCAGTACTTC	CASSPDQETQYF
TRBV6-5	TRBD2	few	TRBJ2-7	TGTGCCAGCAGGACTCGGACTAGCGGCTACGAGCAGTACTTC	CASRTRTSGYEQYF
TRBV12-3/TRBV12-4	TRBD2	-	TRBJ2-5	TGTGCCAGCAGTTCCCAGCGGGGGGGTCTGGAGACCCAGTACTTC	CASSSQRGGLETQYF
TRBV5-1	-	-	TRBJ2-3	TGCGCCAGCCGACCGAAAGGGGACCCCCTCAAACATACGCAGTATTTT	CASRPKGDPLKHTQYF
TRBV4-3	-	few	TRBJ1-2	TGCGCCAGCAGCCAAGACCGTCGGGCAGACGCGGATGGCTACACCTTC	CASSQDRRADADGYTF
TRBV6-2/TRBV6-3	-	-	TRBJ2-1	TGTGCCAGCAGTCCAGGGGGACTCAGGGGGTCCAATGAGCAGTTCTTC	CASSPGGLRGSNEQFF
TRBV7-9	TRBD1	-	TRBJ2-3	TGTGCCAGCAGCTCGATGGGGACAGACACAGATACGCAGTATTTT	CASSSMGTDTDTQYF
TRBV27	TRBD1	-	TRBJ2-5	TGTGCCAGTCACAGGGGAATGGGAGAGACCCAGTACTTC	CASHRGMGETQYF
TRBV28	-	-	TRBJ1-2	TGTGCCAGCAGTGAGACCGGGGGCGATGGCTACACCTTC	CASSETGGDGYTF
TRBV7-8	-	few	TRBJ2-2	TGTGCCAGCAGCTTAGTCAGGGACACCGGGGAGCTGTTTTTT	CASSLVRDTGELFF
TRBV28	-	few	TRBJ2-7	TGTGCCAGCAGTTCCCAGACAGGTTTAGTCTACGAGCAGTACTTC	CASSSQTGLVYEQYF
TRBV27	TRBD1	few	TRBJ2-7	TGTGCCAGCAGTCTCCGGACAGGGCTCTACGAGCAGTACTTC	CASSLRTGLYEQYF
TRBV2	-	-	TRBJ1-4	TGTGCCAGCAGTGAAGTGGCAGCAAATGAAAAACTGTTTTTT	CASSEVAANEKLFF
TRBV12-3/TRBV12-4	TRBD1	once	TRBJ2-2	TGTGCCAGCAGCACCCGGGACAGGGGAGGCGGGGAGCTGTTTTTT	CASSTRDRGGGELFF
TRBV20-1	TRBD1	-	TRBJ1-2	TGCAGTGCTCGGGACAGGGGGGAAGCTAACTATGGCTACACCTTC	CSARDRGEANYGYTF
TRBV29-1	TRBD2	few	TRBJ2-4	TGCAGCGTTGTTGGGCTAGCGGGGAACATTCAGTACTTC	CSVVGLAGNIQYF
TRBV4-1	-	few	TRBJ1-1	TGCGCCAGCAGCCAAGAGCCAGGGGCGAGAGAGCCGAACACTGAAGCTTTCTTT	CASSQEPGAREPNTEAFF
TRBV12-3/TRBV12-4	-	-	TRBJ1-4	TGTGCCAGCACGGGACCTAATGAAAAACTGTTTTTT	CASTGPNEKLFF
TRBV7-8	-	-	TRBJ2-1	TGTGCCAGCAGCTTAGGGGCCGGTGGAGGCAATGAGCAGTTCTTC	CASSLGAGGGNEQFF
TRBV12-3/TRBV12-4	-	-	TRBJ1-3	TGTGCCAGCAGTACGAACACCATATATTTT	CASSTNTIYF
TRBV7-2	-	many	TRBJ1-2	TGTGCCAGCAGCCCCCCCGGCGTGGACAATGGCTACACCTTC	CASSPPGVDNGYTF
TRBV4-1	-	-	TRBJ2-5	TGCGCCAGCAGCCAAGGGACGAGCTCCCAAGAGACCCAGTACTTC	CASSQGTSSQETQYF
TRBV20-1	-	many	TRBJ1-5	TGCAGTGCTAGAGACCCCCAGGCCATCAGGCCCCAGCATTTT	CSARDPQAIRPQHF
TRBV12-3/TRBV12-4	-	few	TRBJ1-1	TGTGCCAGCAGTTCCGGGACGAAGGGAGGCTTT	CASSSGTKGGF
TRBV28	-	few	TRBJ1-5	TGTGCCAGCGATTTTACGAATCAGCCCCAGCATTTT	CASDFTNQPQHF
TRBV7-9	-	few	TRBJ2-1	TGTGCCAGCAACCCGACAGCCTACAATGAGCAGTTCTTC	CASNPTAYNEQFF
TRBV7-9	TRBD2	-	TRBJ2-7	TGTGCCAGCAGCTCGCCTAGCGGGGCCGGCGAGCAGTACTTC	CASSSPSGAGEQYF
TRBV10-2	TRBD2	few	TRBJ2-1	TGCGCCAGCAATAGCGGGGGACCCTACAATGAGCAGTTCTTC	CASNSGGPYNEQFF
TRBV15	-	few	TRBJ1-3	TGTGCCACCAGCAGAGGTACAGGGAGCTCTGGAAACACCATATATTTT	CATSRGTGSSGNTIYF
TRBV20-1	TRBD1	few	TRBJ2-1	TGCAGTGCATTAGGGTTGGACAGGGAGAATGAGCAGTTCTTC	CSALGLDRENEQFF